This passage covers 31 T cell receptor beta chains from one sample sequenced in a study of CD8 T cells in Susac syndrome. Reverse transcription used roughly 0.45 to 1 ug RNA and random hexamers. TCRdb processed the immunoSEQ multiplex PCR reads anew with MiXCR; each CDR3 protein has one entry. The repertoire holds around 170,000 distinct CDR3 sequences, with around 95% as singletons. The sequencing input was CD8+ T cells from PBMCs. These receptors came from a human donor with multiple sclerosis.

This chain's CDR3 is CASSEVGRVYEQYF. CDR3 sequence (DNA): TGCGCCAGCAGTGAGGTGGGACGAGTCTACGAGCAGTACTTC. The chain joins TRBV10-2 to TRBJ2-7; the D call may be TRBD1 or TRBD2 (5 bases each). Germline V gene sequence: CDR1 WSHSY, CDR2 SAAADI. CDR3 length equals 14 residues. V was shortened by 2 bases and J by 3 bases, with 11 bases between the two germline ends.

The chain recombines TRBV20-1 with TRBJ1-5; D unresolved. Per germline, CDR1 DFQATT and CDR2 SNEGSKA (reference sequence). Deletions cut 0 bases from V and 0 bases from J, with 9 bases between. The CDR3 runs 15 residues. Here the CDR3 DNA reads TGCAGTGCTAGAGATCAGACTTATAGCAATCAGCCCCAGCATTTT. It yields the protein CSARDQTYSNQPQHF.

The chain carries TRBV6-1 and TRBJ2-7; maybe TRBD2 (6 bases). Germline V gives CDR1 MNHNS, CDR2 SASEGT. This CDR3 comprises 13 residues. V was clipped by 6 bases and J by 3 bases, with 12 bases between them. CDR3 sequence: CASSGGDSYEQYF. The DNA for the CDR3 is TGTGCCAGCAGCGGGGGAGATAGCTACGAGCAGTACTTC.

This chain links TRBV9 with TRBJ2-3; D unclear. The CDR3 sequence is 13 residues long. Germline V lookup: CDR1 SGDLS, CDR2 YYNGEE. V was cut by 3 bases and J by 4 bases, with 9 bases left in between. CDR3 in amino acids: CASSDPSSDTQYF. Here the CDR3 DNA reads TGTGCCAGCAGCGACCCTTCGTCAGATACGCAGTATTTT.

The gene calls are TRBV10-3 and TRBJ2-4, with D maybe TRBD2 (6 bases). The V end was cut by 11 bases, the J end by 1 base, with 21 bases between. CDR3 size: 16 residues. In germline, CDR1 is ENHRY, CDR2 SYGVKD. The CDR3 region has the DNA TGTGCCCCGGGGAGGACCAGGGATGGGGCCAAAAACATTCAGTACTTC. As protein: CAPGRTRDGAKNIQYF.

The chain carries TRBV23-1 and TRBJ2-7; D is perhaps TRBD2 (6 bases). TRBV23-1 is an ORF for which the function is uncertain. Trimming took 3 bases from V and 4 from J, leaving 10 bases between them. The CDR3 is 13 amino acids. CDR3 amino acids: CASSQTGSYEQYF. In DNA form, the CDR3 reads TGCGCCAGCAGTCAGACCGGGAGTTACGAGCAGTACTTC.

This chain joins TRBV19 and TRBJ2-1; TRBD2 is a possible D gene (6 bases). Germline assignment: CDR1 LNHDA and CDR2 SQIVND (reference sequence). This CDR3 spans 14 amino acids. V was clipped by 1 base and J by 5 bases, with 9 bases between them. The CDR3 nucleotides read TGTGCCAGTAGTATAGGGGGACTTAACAATGAGCAGTTCTTC. Translated: CASSIGGLNNEQFF.

The chain recombines TRBV29-1 with TRBJ2-2; D is unclear. Per germline, CDR1 SQVTM and CDR2 ANQGSEA. The CDR3 runs 14 residues. V dropped 5 bases and J dropped 7 bases, with 17 bases sitting between them. CDR3 nucleotides: TGCAGCGTTTCCCCCCCGAGTAACGGCGGGGAGCTGTTTTTT. As protein: CSVSPPSNGGELFF.

This clonotype was seen a single time. The rearrangement uses TRBV28 and TRBJ2-7; 7 bases agree with TRBD2. Losses at the gene ends were 6 bases for V and 0 bases for J; bases not matched to a gene: 2. Germline loops: CDR1 MDHEN, CDR2 SYDVKM. This CDR3 spans 13 amino acids. The CDR3 loop reads CASSGRTSYEQYF. CDR3 nucleotides: TGTGCCAGCAGCGGGAGGACCTCCTACGAGCAGTACTTC.

The rearrangement links TRBV21-1 to TRBJ2-1. TRBV21-1 is termed a pseudogene. The CDR3 is 13 amino acids. The CDR3 protein is CASSTCDCDEQFF. CDR3 bases: TGTGCCAGCAGCACTTGTGACTGCGATGAGCAGTTCTTC.

The rearrangement links TRBV7-3 to TRBJ2-1, with 12 bases that match TRBD1. V trimming: 4 bases; J trimming: 5 bases; junction bases outside the gene matches: 6. Germline loops: CDR1 SGHTA, CDR2 FQGTGA. The CDR3 is made up of 16 amino acids. CDR3 coding DNA: TGTGCCAGCAGCTGGGGACAGGGGGCCGGGAACAATGAGCAGTTCTTC. Translating it yields CASSWGQGAGNNEQFF.

This chain links TRBV5-6 with TRBJ2-3; TRBD2 might be the D (5 bases). V gave up 0 bases and J gave up 2 bases, with 10 bases separating them. The V gene's germline CDR1 is SGHDT and CDR2 YYEEEE. The CDR3 has 15 residues. The CDR3 loop is CASSLAGLNTDTQYF. In DNA, the CDR3 is TGTGCCAGCAGCTTGGCCGGACTGAACACAGATACGCAGTATTTT.

The J gene is TRBJ2-1, the V gene TRBV27, with unresolved D. The CDR3 runs 16 residues. Germline CDR1 and CDR2: MNHEY and SMNVEV (reference sequence). Trimming removed 3 bases from V and 0 bases from J, with 12 bases in between. The CDR3 DNA reads TGTGCCAGCAGTTTTGAGGCAATAAACTCCTACAATGAGCAGTTCTTC. This gives the protein CASSFEAINSYNEQFF.

This sequence joins TRBV2 and TRBJ2-1, with 8 nucleotides matching TRBD1. The germline V gene encodes CDR1 SNHLY and CDR2 FYNNEI. The length of the CDR3 is 16 residues. V lost 4 bases to trimming and J lost 2 bases; unmatched junction nucleotides: 7. The CDR3 region has the DNA TGTGCCAGCAGTGGGTCAGGACAGGGTCCCTACAATGAGCAGTTCTTC. Protein product: CASSGSGQGPYNEQFF.

The chain has TRBV29-1 and TRBJ2-6; TRBD2 is a possible D gene (5 bases). CDR3 size: 16 residues. In germline, CDR1 is SQVTM, CDR2 ANQGSEA. The V and J ends lost 6 bases and 0 bases respectively, with 15 bases between them. The CDR3 reads CSVAWERDSGANVLTF. CDR3 in DNA: TGCAGCGTAGCCTGGGAGCGAGACTCTGGGGCCAACGTCCTGACTTTC.

The V call is TRBV30, the J call TRBJ2-3; TRBD1 might be the D (6 bases). The CDR3 is 15 residues long. Germline CDR1 reads GTSNPN; CDR2 reads SVGIG (reference sequence). The V end was cut by 2 bases, the J end by 3 bases, with 15 bases between. CDR3 sequence reads: CAWSLGQWGTDTQYF. Written as DNA, the CDR3 is TGTGCCTGGAGTCTTGGACAGTGGGGGACAGATACGCAGTATTTT.

V and J are TRBV29-1 and TRBJ1-1, with unresolved D. V gave up 5 bases and J gave up 11 bases, with 15 bases separating them. In germline, CDR1 is SQVTM, CDR2 ANQGSEA. The CDR3 totals 11 residues. The CDR3 here is CSVLFETTAFF. The CDR3 DNA follows: TGCAGCGTTTTGTTTGAAACAACGGCTTTCTTT.

J is TRBJ2-1 and V is TRBV7-9; 11 positions agree with TRBD2. The CDR3 is 15 residues long. V trimming: 3 bases; J trimming: 9 bases; junction bases outside the gene matches: 7. Germline V lookup: CDR1 SEHNR, CDR2 FQNEAQ (reference sequence). CDR3 DNA sequence: TGTGCCAGCAGCTTTTTACTAGCGGGAGCTGGTGAGCAGTTCTTC. This codes for CASSFLLAGAGEQFF.

The chain links TRBV9 to TRBJ2-7, with D possibly being TRBD2 (6 bases). CDR3 length: 14 residues. Germline CDR1 is SGDLS and CDR2 is YYNGEE. V lost 3 bases and J lost 4, with 14 bases in between. The CDR3 here is CASSAQHGGYEQYF. The CDR3 DNA reads as TGTGCCAGCAGCGCTCAGCACGGAGGGTACGAGCAGTACTTC.

The chain joins TRBV29-1 to TRBJ2-5, with no clear D. This CDR3 is 13 amino acids long. The germline V and J ends were trimmed by 4 bases and 1 base, with 10 bases remaining between them. Germline V gene data show CDR1 as SQVTM and CDR2 as ANQGSEA. Here the CDR3 reads CSVALPPQETQYF. Written as DNA, the CDR3 is TGCAGCGTTGCTCTACCCCCCCAAGAGACCCAGTACTTC.

This chain joins TRBV27 and TRBJ2-1; D is possibly TRBD2 (5 bases). Germline assignment: CDR1 MNHEY and CDR2 SMNVEV (reference sequence). The V gene lost 4 bases and the J gene lost 1 base, with 14 bases spanning the gap. This CDR3 is 16 amino acids long. DNA for the CDR3: TGTGCCAGCAGTTCCCCTAGCAGGAAATCCTACAATGAGCAGTTCTTC. It is translated as CASSSPSRKSYNEQFF.

The V and J genes are TRBV28 and TRBJ2-1; no firm D call. CDR1 and CDR2 from the germline V gene are MDHEN and SYDVKM. Trimming took off 7 bases at V and 1 base at J, with 14 bases between the two ends. CDR3 size: 15 residues. DNA of the CDR3: TGTGCCAGCACTCCCTGGGCGTTTTCCTACAATGAGCAGTTCTTC. Translating gives CASTPWAFSYNEQFF.

In this sample, this clonotype turned up once. V gene TRBV7-9 combines with J gene TRBJ2-5, with TRBD2 identical over 7 bases. The CDR3 is 15 residues long. V shed 4 bases, J shed 6 bases, and the junction held 11 bases outside the gene matches. Germline V gene sequence: CDR1 SEHNR, CDR2 FQNEAQ (reference sequence). DNA for the CDR3: TGTGCCAGCAGCTCCCCGGCAGCGGGGCACCAGACCCAGTACTTC. Translation gives CASSSPAAGHQTQYF. The whole variable domain, filled in from reference TRBV7-9 and TRBJ2-5, reads DTGVSQNPRHKITKRGQNVTFRCDPISEHNRLYWYRQTLGQGPEFLTYFQNEAQLEKSRLLSDRFSAERPKGSFSTLEIQRTEQGDSAMYLCASSSPAAGHQTQYFGPGTRLLVL.

The V and J genes are TRBV27 and TRBJ1-1; D remains ambiguous. Germline lookup yields CDR1 MNHEY and CDR2 SMNVEV (reference sequence). This CDR3 is built from 13 residues. Trimming took off 0 bases at V and 3 bases at J, with 5 bases between the two ends. The DNA for the CDR3 is TGTGCCAGCAGTTTATCCAGGTACACTGAAGCTTTCTTT. It is translated as CASSLSRYTEAFF.

The chain couples TRBV20-1 to TRBJ2-1; 11 bases align to TRBD2. The CDR3 runs to 17 residues. With 0 bases clipped from V and 2 bases from J, the junction kept 6 bases outside the gene matches. Germline CDR1 and CDR2: DFQATT and SNEGSKA (reference sequence). The CDR3 nucleotides read TGCAGTGCTAGAGACGGCATGACTAGCGGGGCCTACAATGAGCAGTTCTTC. Translation gives CSARDGMTSGAYNEQFF.

The chain couples TRBV29-1 to TRBJ1-2; D uncertain. Germline V CDR1 and CDR2: SQVTM, ANQGSEA. Trimming left V 3 bases short and J 6 bases short, with 17 bases between. This CDR3 region has 14 residues. The CDR3 DNA reads TGCAGCGTTGACCCCAGGCCGTTTGCGAATGGCTACACCTTC. This sequence encodes CSVDPRPFANGYTF.

The chain employs TRBV5-6 and TRBJ1-5; maybe TRBD1 (6 bases). The CDR3 runs 15 residues. The V end was cut by 0 bases, the J end by 4 bases, with 11 bases between. Germline values: CDR1 SGHDT, CDR2 YYEEEE. This CDR3 reads CASSLAGARNQPQHF. The CDR3 DNA is TGTGCCAGCAGCTTGGCGGGGGCTCGGAATCAGCCCCAGCATTTT.

The chain couples TRBV20-1 to TRBJ1-2, with no clear D. The V gene's germline CDR1 is DFQATT and CDR2 SNEGSKA (reference sequence). Trimming removed 3 bases at V and 4 bases at J, with 6 bases between. This CDR3 comprises 11 residues. CDR3 coding DNA: TGCAGTGCTAGCGAGGTCTATGGCTACACCTTC. It is translated as CSASEVYGYTF.

The chain links TRBV7-2 to TRBJ2-4, with D perhaps matching TRBD1 or TRBD2 (5 bases each). Germline CDR1 is SGHTA and CDR2 is FQGNSA. This CDR3 has 15 residues. V lost 0 bases to trimming and J lost 4 bases, with 10 bases between them. The CDR3 reads CASSLAWDGKNIQYF. For the CDR3, the DNA is TGTGCCAGCAGCTTAGCCTGGGACGGAAAAAACATTCAGTACTTC.

V is TRBV12-3 or TRBV12-4 and J is TRBJ2-7, with 12 nucleotides matching TRBD2. The CDR3 consists of 14 residues. Trimming cost V 6 bases and J 7 bases; bases outside gene matches: 7. For the CDR3, the DNA is TGTGCCAGCAGCCGACTAGCGGGAGTAGGTGAGCAGTACTTC. It encodes CASSRLAGVGEQYF.

V usage is TRBV7-9 and J usage is TRBJ2-3, with D uncertain. V lost 5 bases to trimming and J lost 2 bases, with 8 bases between them. This CDR3 spans 13 amino acids. The germline V gene encodes CDR1 SEHNR and CDR2 FQNEAQ (reference sequence). The chain's CDR3 is CASSGSTTDTQYF. CDR3 sequence (DNA): TGTGCCAGCAGCGGAAGTACCACAGATACGCAGTATTTT.